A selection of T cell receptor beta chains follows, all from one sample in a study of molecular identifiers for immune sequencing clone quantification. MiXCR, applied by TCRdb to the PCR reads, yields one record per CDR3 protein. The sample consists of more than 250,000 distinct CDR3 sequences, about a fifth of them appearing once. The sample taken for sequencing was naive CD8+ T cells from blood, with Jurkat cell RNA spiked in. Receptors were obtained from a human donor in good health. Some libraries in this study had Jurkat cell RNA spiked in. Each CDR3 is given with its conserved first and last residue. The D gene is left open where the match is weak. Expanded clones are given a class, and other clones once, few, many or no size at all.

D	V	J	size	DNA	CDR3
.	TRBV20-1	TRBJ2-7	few	TGCAGTGCTCCCGAGCAGTACGAGCAGTACTTC	CSAPEQYEQYF
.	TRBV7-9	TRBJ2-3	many	TGTGCCAGCATCTCCCAGGGGTCCATCACAGATACGCAGTATTTT	CASISQGSITDTQYF
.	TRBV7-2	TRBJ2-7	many	TGTGCCAGCTCCCCGGTCAGCCAGGGCGAGCAGTACTTC	CASSPVSQGEQYF
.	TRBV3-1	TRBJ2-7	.	TGTGCCAGCAGCCAAGGTTGGATCAAGACACCCCCCCTCTTC	CASSQGWIKTPPLF
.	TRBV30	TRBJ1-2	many	TGTGCCTGGAGGATAGGGGCGTCGGACTATGGCTACACCTTC	CAWRIGASDYGYTF
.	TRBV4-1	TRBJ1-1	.	TGCGCCAGCAGCCAAGGACCACAGCAGGACACTGAAGCTTTCTTT	CASSQGPQQDTEAFF
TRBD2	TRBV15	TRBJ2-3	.	TGTGCCACCAGCAGAGAAGGACTAGCGGGAGTTTTTGCTGATACGCAGTATTTT	CATSREGLAGVFADTQYF
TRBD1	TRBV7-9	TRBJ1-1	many	TGTGCCAGCAGCTTAAGACAGGGGGCGGTGGAAGCTTTCTTT	CASSLRQGAVEAFF
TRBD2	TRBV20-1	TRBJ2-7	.	TGCAGTGCTAGGGCTAGCGGCCTCCCGATACCATACGAGCAGTACTTC	CSARASGLPIPYEQYF
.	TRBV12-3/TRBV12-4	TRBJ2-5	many	TGTGCCAGCAGCCCAGTGTCGGAGACCCAGTACTTC	CASSPVSETQYF
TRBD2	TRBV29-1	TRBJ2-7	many	TGCAGCGTAGAGGGACTAGCAGACACCTACGAGCAGTACTTC	CSVEGLADTYEQYF
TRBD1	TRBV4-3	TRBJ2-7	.	TGCGCCAGCAGCCAAGATCTTGGACAGGGGGCTTACGAGCAGTACTTC	CASSQDLGQGAYEQYF
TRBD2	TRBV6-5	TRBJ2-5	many	TGTGCCAGCAGTTACCGCGTTCCGGGACTAGCGGAGCATACCCAGTACTTC	CASSYRVPGLAEHTQYF
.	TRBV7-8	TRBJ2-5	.	TGTGCCAGCAGCTTAGAGTCACCGAGGGAGACCCAGTACTTC	CASSLESPRETQYF
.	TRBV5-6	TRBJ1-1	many	TGTGCCAGCAACAGCGGCCTGAACACTGAAGCTTTCTTT	CASNSGLNTEAFF
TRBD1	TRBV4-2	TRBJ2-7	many	TGTGCCAGCAGCCCAGGGGGCGGTTACGAGCAGTACTTC	CASSPGGGYEQYF
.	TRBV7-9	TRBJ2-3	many	TGTGCCAGCAGCTTATTAGCGGAGTTCACAGATACGCAGTATTTT	CASSLLAEFTDTQYF
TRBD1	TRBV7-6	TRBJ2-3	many	TGTGCCAGCAGCAACTTTGGGACAGGGCGGGATACGCAGTATTTT	CASSNFGTGRDTQYF
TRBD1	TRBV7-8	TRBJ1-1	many	TGTGCCAGCAGCCTTTACACTACAGGGGGCGAAGGAGCTTTCTTT	CASSLYTTGGEGAFF
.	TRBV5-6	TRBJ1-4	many	TGTGCCAGCACCATGGGGGGTTTTACAACTAATGAAAAACTGTTTTTT	CASTMGGFTTNEKLFF
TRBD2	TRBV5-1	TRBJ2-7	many	TGCGCCAGCACGGAGCGGGATGGGTACGAGCAGTACTTC	CASTERDGYEQYF
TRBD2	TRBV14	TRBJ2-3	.	TGTGCCAGCAGCCAAGATTCGGGACTAGCGGTTTCCACAGATACGCAGTATTTT	CASSQDSGLAVSTDTQYF
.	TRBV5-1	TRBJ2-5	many	TGCGCCAGCAGCTTTTTGGCCGGGGCTTCCCAAGAGACCCAGTACTTC	CASSFLAGASQETQYF
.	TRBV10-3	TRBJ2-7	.	TGTGCCACCAGTGAAGGAGGAGAGCAGTACTTC	CATSEGGEQYF
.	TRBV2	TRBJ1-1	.	TGTGCCAGCAGTGAGAGAGGGGGGGGTGGGACTGAAGCTTTCTTT	CASSERGGGGTEAFF
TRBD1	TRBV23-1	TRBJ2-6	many	TGCGCCAGCAGTCAACCGGACAGGGAAGGCTCTGGGGCCAACGTCCTGACTTTC	CASSQPDREGSGANVLTF
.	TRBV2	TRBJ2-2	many	TGTGCCAGCAGTGAATCGGGGCCTAACACCGGGGAGCTGTTTTTT	CASSESGPNTGELFF
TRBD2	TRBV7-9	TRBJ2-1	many	TGTGCCAGCAGCTCAATGACTAGCGGCACCTACAATGAGCAGTTCTTC	CASSSMTSGTYNEQFF
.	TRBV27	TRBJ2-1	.	TGTGCCAGCAGTCTCGCCGGGTCAGCTTACAATGAGCAGTTCTTC	CASSLAGSAYNEQFF
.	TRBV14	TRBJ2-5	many	TGTGCCAGCAGCCGCTACACAGCGATCCAAGAGACCCAGTACTTC	CASSRYTAIQETQYF
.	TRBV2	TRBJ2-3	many	TGTGCCAGCCTAGGTGGGCCGACAGATACGCAGTATTTT	CASLGGPTDTQYF
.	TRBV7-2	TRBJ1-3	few	TGTGCCAGCAGCTTAAAGGGGGTGGTGTCTGGAAACACCATATATTTT	CASSLKGVVSGNTIYF
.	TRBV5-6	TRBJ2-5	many	TGTGCCAGCAGCACGGTAGTCCAAGAGACCCAGTACTTC	CASSTVVQETQYF
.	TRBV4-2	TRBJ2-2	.	TGTGCCAGCAGCCAAGCCGCCGTCGGGTCCGGGGAGCTGTTTTTT	CASSQAAVGSGELFF
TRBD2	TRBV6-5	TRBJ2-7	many	TGTGCCAGCAGTTACTCGATGGGACTAGCTGCCTACGAGCAGTACTTC	CASSYSMGLAAYEQYF
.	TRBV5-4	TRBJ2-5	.	TGTGCCAGCAGCTTGGGAGAGACCCGGTACTTC	CASSLGETRYF
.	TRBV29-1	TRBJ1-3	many	TGCAGCGTTGGAGAGAACACCATATATTTT	CSVGENTIYF
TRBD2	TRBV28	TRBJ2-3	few	TGTGCCAGCAGTTCCATTGCTAGCGGGAGGACGACAGATACGCAGTATTTT	CASSSIASGRTTDTQYF
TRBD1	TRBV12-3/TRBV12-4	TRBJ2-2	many	TGTGCCAGCAGTTTAGGGGGACAGGGAGGATTTAGGTACACCGGGGAGCTGTTTTTT	CASSLGGQGGFRYTGELFF
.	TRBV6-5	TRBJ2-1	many	TGTGCCAGCAGTTACACTAGCAACCAGGGAAATGAGCAGTTCTTC	CASSYTSNQGNEQFF
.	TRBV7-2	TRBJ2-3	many	TGTGCCAGCAGCCAACCCCCTACAGATACGCAGTATTTT	CASSQPPTDTQYF
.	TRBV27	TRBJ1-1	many	TGTGCCAGCTACCTAGTTGGGGGACTGAACACTGAAGCTTTCTTT	CASYLVGGLNTEAFF
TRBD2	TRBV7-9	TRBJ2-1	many	TGTGCCAGCAGACAACTAGCGGGAGGGCCCCGCGAGCAGTTCTTC	CASRQLAGGPREQFF
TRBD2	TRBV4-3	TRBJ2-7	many	TGCGCCAGCAGCCAAGATACGGGAGGTTCCGCCTACGAGCAGTACTTC	CASSQDTGGSAYEQYF
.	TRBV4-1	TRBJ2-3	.	TGCGCCAGCAAGATGGCGGTACACTACACAGATACGCAGTATTTT	CASKMAVHYTDTQYF
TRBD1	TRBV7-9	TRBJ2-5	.	TGTGCCAGCAGCCCTTTGACAGGGGGCGAAGAGACCCAGTACTTC	CASSPLTGGEETQYF
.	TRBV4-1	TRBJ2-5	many	TGCGCCAGCAGCCAAGATCTTATAGGGGCTAGCGCTGGAGGGACCCAGTACTTC	CASSQDLIGASAGGTQYF
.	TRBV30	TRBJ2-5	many	TGTGCCTGGAGATCGGGCCTAAGGGAGACCCAGTACTTC	CAWRSGLRETQYF
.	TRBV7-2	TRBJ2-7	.	TGTGCCAGCAGCTTAGCTCTGGGGGACGAGCAGTACTTC	CASSLALGDEQYF
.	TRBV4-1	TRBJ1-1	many	TGCGCCAGCAGCCAAGATGGCAGGGGGAACACTGAAGCTTTCTTT	CASSQDGRGNTEAFF
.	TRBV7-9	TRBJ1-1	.	TGTGCCAGCAGCTTTGACAGAAACACTGAAGCTCTCTTT	CASSFDRNTEALF
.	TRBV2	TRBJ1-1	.	TGTGCCAGCAGCGCTCAGGGTACTGAAGCTTTCTTT	CASSAQGTEAFF
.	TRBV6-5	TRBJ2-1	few	TGTGCCAGCAGTTTTCACCCGGGATATACTGGAAGCGGTGAGCAGTTCTTC	CASSFHPGYTGSGEQFF
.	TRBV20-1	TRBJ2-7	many	TGCAGTGCTAGAGAAAGCTACGAGCAGTACTTC	CSARESYEQYF